Reported below is one T cell receptor (beta chain). As yet, its antigen is unknown. This entry is derived from a study of graft-versus-host responses after intestinal transplantation. The table came from immunoSEQ multiplex PCR; TCRdb's copy has only in-frame clones and leaves some out. The data contain about 120,000 clones, roughly 91% of them singletons. Study conclusions and caveats: Recipient-marrow GvH clones were detected, some having first appeared in ileum or blood.

The J segment lost 6 bases and the V segment lost 3 bases, leaving 16 bases of the junction unmatched. Germline V CDR1 and CDR2: SGHKS, YYEKEE (reference sequence). The CDR3 is 17 amino acids. The chain recombines TRBV5-5 with TRBJ2-3, with TRBD2 identical over 7 bases. The sample in question was unstimulated CD4+ T cells sorted from spleen or lymph node cells, obtained before intestinal transplant. The source is a human donor who received an intestinal transplant. The CDR3 bases are TGTGCCAGCAGCTCTTTCGCAGCGGGGACCAAACAGGATACGCAGTATTTT. Translated, it gives CASSSFAAGTKQDTQYF.